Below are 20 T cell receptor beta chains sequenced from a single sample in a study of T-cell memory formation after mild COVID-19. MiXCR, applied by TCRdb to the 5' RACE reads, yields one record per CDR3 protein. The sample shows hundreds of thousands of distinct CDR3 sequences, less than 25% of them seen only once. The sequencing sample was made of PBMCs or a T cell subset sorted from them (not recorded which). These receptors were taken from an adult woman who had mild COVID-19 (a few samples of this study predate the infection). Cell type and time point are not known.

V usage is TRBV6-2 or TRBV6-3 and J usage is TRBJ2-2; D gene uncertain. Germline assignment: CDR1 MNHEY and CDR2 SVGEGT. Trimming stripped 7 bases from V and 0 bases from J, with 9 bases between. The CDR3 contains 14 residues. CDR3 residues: CASTGSANTGELFF. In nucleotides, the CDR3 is TGTGCCAGCACCGGGTCCGCGAACACCGGGGAGCTGTTTTTT.

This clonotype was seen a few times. The CDR3 DNA is TGCAGCGTTGGCTCCGGAGCGGAGGTATACAATGAGCAGTTCTTC. Residues: CSVGSGAEVYNEQFF. V gene TRBV29-1 combines with J gene TRBJ2-1, with a weak D call TRBD2 (5 bases). Trimming shortened V by 4 bases and J by 4 bases, and 17 bases separated the two germline ends. Per the germline V gene, CDR1 is SQVTM and CDR2 is ANQGSEA. The CDR3 is 15 amino acids.

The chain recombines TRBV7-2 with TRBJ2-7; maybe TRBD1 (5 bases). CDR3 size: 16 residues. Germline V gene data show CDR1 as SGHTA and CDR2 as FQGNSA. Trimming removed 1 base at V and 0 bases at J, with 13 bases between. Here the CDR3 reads CASSLEGAPSSYEQYF. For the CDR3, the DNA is TGTGCCAGCAGCTTAGAAGGGGCCCCGAGCTCCTACGAGCAGTACTTC.

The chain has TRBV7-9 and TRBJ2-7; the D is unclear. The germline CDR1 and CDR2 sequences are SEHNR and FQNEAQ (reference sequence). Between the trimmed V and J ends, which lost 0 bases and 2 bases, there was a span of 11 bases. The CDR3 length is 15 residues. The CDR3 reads CASSLAGGTAYEQYF. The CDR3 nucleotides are TGTGCCAGCAGCTTAGCTGGCGGCACGGCCTACGAGCAGTACTTC.

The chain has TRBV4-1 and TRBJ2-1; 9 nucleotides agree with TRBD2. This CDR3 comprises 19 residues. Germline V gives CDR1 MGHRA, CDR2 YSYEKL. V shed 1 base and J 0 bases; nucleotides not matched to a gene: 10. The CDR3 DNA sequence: TGCGCCAGCAGCCAAGGACTAGCGGAGGGTTCTAGCTCCTACAATGAGCAGTTCTTC. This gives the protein CASSQGLAEGSSSYNEQFF.

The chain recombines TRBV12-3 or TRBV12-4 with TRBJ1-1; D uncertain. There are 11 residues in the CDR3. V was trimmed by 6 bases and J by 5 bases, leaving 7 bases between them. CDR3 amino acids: CASRRLTEAFF. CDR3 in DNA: TGTGCCAGCAGACGGTTGACTGAAGCTTTCTTT.

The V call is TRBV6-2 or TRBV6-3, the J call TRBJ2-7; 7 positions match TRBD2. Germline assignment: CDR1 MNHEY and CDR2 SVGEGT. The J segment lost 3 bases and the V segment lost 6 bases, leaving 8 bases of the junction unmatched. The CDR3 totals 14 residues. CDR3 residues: CASRSAGVHYEQYF. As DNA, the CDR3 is TGTGCCAGCAGATCCGCGGGGGTCCACTACGAGCAGTACTTC.

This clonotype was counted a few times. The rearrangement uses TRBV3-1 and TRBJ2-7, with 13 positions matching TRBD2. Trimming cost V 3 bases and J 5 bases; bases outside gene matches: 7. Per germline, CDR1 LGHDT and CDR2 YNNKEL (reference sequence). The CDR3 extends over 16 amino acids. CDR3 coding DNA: TGTGCCAGCAGCCAGCTACTAGCGGGAGGGCCCAACGAGCAGTACTTC. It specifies CASSQLLAGGPNEQYF.

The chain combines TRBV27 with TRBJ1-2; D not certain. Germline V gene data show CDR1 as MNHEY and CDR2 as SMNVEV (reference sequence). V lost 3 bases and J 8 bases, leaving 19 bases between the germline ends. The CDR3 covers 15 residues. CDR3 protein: CASSLGGRWLGGYTF. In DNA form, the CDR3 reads TGTGCCAGCAGTTTGGGAGGCAGGTGGCTTGGCGGCTACACCTTC.

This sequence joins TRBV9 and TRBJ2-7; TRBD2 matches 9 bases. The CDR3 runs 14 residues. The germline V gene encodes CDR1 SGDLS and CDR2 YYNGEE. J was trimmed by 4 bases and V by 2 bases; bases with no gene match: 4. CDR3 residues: CASSVTSGQYEQYF. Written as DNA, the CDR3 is TGTGCCAGCAGCGTGACTAGCGGACAGTACGAGCAGTACTTC.

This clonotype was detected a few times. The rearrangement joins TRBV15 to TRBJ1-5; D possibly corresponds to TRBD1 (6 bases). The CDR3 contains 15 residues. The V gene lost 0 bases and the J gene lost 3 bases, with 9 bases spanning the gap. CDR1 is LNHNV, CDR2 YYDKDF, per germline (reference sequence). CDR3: CATSRDLGHNQPQHF. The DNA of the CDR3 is TGTGCCACCAGCAGAGATTTGGGACACAATCAGCCCCAGCATTTT.

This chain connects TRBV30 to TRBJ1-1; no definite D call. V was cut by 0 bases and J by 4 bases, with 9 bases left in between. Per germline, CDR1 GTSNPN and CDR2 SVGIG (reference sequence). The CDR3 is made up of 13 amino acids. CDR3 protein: CAWSVRFSTEAFF. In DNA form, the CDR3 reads TGTGCCTGGAGTGTACGGTTCAGCACTGAAGCTTTCTTT.

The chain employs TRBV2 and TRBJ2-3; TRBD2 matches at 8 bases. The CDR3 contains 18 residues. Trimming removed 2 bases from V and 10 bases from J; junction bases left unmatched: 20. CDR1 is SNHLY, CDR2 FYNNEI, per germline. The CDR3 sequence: CASSESSPGGGIIRAQYF. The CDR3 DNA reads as TGTGCCAGCAGTGAATCATCCCCTGGCGGGGGGATCATTCGAGCGCAGTATTTT.

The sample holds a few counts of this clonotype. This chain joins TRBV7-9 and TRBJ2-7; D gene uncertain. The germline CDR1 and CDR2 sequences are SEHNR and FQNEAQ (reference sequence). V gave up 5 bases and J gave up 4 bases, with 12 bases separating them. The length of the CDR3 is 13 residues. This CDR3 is CASSHYIRYEQYF. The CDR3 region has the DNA TGTGCCAGCAGCCACTACATTAGGTACGAGCAGTACTTC.

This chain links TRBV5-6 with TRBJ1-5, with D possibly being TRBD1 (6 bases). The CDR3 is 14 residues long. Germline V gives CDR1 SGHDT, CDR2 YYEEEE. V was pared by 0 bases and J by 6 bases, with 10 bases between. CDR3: CASSLGAGVQPQHF. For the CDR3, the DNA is TGTGCCAGCAGCTTGGGGGCAGGGGTTCAGCCCCAGCATTTT.

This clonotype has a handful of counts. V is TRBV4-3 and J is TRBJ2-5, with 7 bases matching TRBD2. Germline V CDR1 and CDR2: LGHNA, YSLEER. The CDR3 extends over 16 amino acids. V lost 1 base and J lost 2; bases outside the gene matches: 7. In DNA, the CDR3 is TGCGCCAGCAGCCAAGGGACTAGGGGTGGTCAAGAGACCCAGTACTTC. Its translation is CASSQGTRGGQETQYF.

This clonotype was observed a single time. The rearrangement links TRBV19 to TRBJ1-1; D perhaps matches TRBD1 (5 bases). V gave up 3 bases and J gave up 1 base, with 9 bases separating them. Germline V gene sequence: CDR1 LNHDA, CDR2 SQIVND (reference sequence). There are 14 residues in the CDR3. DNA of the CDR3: TGTGCCAGTAGTATCCGGGGCCAGAACACTGAAGCTTTCTTT. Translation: CASSIRGQNTEAFF.

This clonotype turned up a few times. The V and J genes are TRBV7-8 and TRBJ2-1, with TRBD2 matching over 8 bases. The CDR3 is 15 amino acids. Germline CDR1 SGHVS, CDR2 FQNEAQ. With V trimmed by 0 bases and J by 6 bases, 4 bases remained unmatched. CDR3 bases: TGTGCCAGCAGCTTAGCCCTAGCGGGCCCCAATGAGCAGTTCTTC. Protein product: CASSLALAGPNEQFF.

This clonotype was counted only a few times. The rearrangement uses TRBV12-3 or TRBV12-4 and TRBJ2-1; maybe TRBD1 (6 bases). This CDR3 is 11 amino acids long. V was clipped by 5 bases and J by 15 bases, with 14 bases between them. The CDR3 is CASSGGPGRFF. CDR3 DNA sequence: TGTGCCAGCAGTGGGGGCCCAGGCCGGTTCTTC.

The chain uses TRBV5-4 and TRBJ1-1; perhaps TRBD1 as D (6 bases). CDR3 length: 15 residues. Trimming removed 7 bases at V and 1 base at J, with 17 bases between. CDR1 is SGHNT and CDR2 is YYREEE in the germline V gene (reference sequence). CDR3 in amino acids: CASFYGDRRNTEAFF. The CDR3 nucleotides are TGTGCCAGCTTCTACGGCGACAGGAGGAACACTGAAGCTTTCTTT.